Each of the 9 T cell receptor beta chains below was sequenced from the same sample in a study of regulatory T cells in long-lasting Graves disease. Building the TCR beta libraries relied on iRepertoire HTBI primers, and CDR3 regions underwent Arm-PCR. TCRdb used MiXCR to reprocess the multiplex PCR reads, holding one entry per CDR3 protein. The sample yields some 450,000 distinct CDR3 sequences, about 16% seen once. Time point: newly diagnosed GD, antithyroid drugs for less than 3 months. From RNA extracted from PBMCs, the TCR library was made. The same data also contributed to another study, on T cells in Graves' hyperthyroidism and ophthalmopathy.

This specimen consisted of peripheral blood mononuclear cells (PBMCs), obtained at new diagnosis, from a patient treated with antithyroid drugs. The receptors shown here come from a woman in her twenties or thirties with Graves disease.

In this sample, this clonotype turned up many times. The chain carries TRBV20-1 and TRBJ2-3; TRBD2 is a possible D gene (6 bases). In germline, CDR1 is DFQATT, CDR2 SNEGSKA (reference sequence). The V end lost 2 bases, the J end lost 3 bases, and 18 bases lay between the germline ends. The CDR3 loop spans 16 amino acids. Here the CDR3 DNA reads TGCAGTGCTAGAAGGAGGGCGGTCGTGGCGACAGATACGCAGTATTTT. Translation gives CSARRRAVVATDTQYF.

The table lists this clonotype with many counts. This chain joins TRBV20-1 and TRBJ2-1, with TRBD2 matching 7 bases. In germline, CDR1 is DFQATT, CDR2 SNEGSKA (reference sequence). The CDR3 is 16 amino acids. DNA for the CDR3: TGCAGCACGGGACGGGGACTAATCGGTAGCGACAATGAGCAGTTCTTC. Its translation: CSTGRGLIGSDNEQFF.

The sample holds many counts of this clonotype. The chain carries TRBV20-1 and TRBJ2-5; 10 nucleotides agree with TRBD2. The V gene end was trimmed by 6 bases and the J gene end by 3 bases; junction bases not matched to a gene: 10. This CDR3 spans 15 amino acids. Looked up from germline, CDR1 is DFQATT and CDR2 is SNEGSKA (reference sequence). The CDR3 sequence: CSAQASGRAEETQYF. As DNA, the CDR3 is TGCAGTGCACAAGCGAGCGGGAGGGCCGAAGAGACCCAGTACTTC.

This clonotype was counted a few times. This chain joins TRBV4-1 and TRBJ2-7, with 10 nucleotides matching TRBD2. CDR3 length equals 21 residues. The trim removed 0 bases at V and 2 bases at J, leaving 19 bases unmatched. In germline, CDR1 is MGHRA, CDR2 YSYEKL. Here the CDR3 reads CASSQDVWLAGDYVNPYEQYF. CDR3 sequence (DNA): TGCGCCAGCAGCCAAGATGTCTGGCTAGCGGGAGACTACGTAAACCCCTACGAGCAGTACTTC.

This clonotype was recorded many times. V usage is TRBV2 and J usage is TRBJ2-7; possibly TRBD2 for D (6 bases). Trimming left V 1 base short and J 6 bases short, with 10 bases between. CDR1 is SNHLY and CDR2 is FYNNEI in the germline V gene. CDR3 size: 13 residues. The CDR3 spells CASSEGRRGEQYF. Here the CDR3 DNA reads TGTGCCAGCAGTGAAGGACGGCGGGGCGAGCAGTACTTC.

In its sample, this clonotype was seen many times. V gene TRBV12-3 or TRBV12-4 combines with J gene TRBJ1-4; unclear D gene. The CDR3 extends over 15 amino acids. V lost 1 base, J lost 0 bases, and 6 bases lay in between. As DNA, the CDR3 is TGTGCCAGCAGTTTAGGCGGAACAACTAATGAAAAACTGTTTTTT. It yields the protein CASSLGGTTNEKLFF.

Only a few counts were recorded for this clonotype. This clone may be a read error of a much larger clone one base away. The rearrangement uses TRBV24-1 and TRBJ2-2, with TRBD2 as a possible D gene (6 bases). The CDR3 is 17 amino acids. V lost 0 bases to trimming and J lost 6 bases, with 16 bases between them. In germline, CDR1 is KGHDR, CDR2 SFDVKD. This chain's CDR3 is CATSDLKTGAYAGELFF. The CDR3 DNA is TGTGCCACCAGTGATTTGAAGACGGGAGCTTATGCCGGGGAGCTGTTTTTT.

About this clonotype itself: A read error may explain this, as a much larger clone is one base away. The chain carries TRBV11-1 and TRBJ2-4, with D perhaps TRBD1 (6 bases). The DNA end lines up better with TRBJ2-1; the J call may be wrong. This CDR3 region has 15 residues. The germline gives CDR1 SGHAT, CDR2 FQDESV (reference sequence). For the CDR3, the DNA is TGTGCCAGCAGCTTGAGTGACAGGTCTTACAAGGAGCAGTTCTTC. This gives the protein CASSLSDRSYKEQFF.

This sequence joins TRBV9 and TRBJ2-1, with a weak D call TRBD1 (5 bases). V dropped 4 bases and J dropped 0 bases, with 11 bases sitting between them. The CDR3 consists of 15 residues. The V gene's germline CDR1 is SGDLS and CDR2 YYNGEE. The chain's CDR3 is CASSPGDSSYNEQFF. The DNA for the CDR3 is TGTGCCAGCAGCCCAGGCGACAGCTCCTACAATGAGCAGTTCTTC. The full variable domain, with the rest looked up from reference TRBV9 and TRBJ2-1, is DSGVTQTPKHLITATGQRVTLRCSPRSGDLSVYWYQQSLDQGLQFLIQYYNGEERAKGNILERFSAQQFPDLHSELNLSSLELGDSALYFCASSPGDSSYNEQFFGPGTRLTVL.